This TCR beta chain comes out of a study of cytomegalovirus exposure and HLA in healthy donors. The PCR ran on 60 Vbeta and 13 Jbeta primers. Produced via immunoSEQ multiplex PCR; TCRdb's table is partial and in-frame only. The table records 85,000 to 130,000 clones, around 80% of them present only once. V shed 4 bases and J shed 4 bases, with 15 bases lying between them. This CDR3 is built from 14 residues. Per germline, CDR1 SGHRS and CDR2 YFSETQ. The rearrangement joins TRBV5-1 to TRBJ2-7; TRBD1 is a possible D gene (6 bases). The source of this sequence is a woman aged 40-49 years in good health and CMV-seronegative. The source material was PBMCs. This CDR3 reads CASSAQGVQYEQYF. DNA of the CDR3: TGCGCCAGCAGCGCACAGGGAGTTCAGTACGAGCAGTACTTC.